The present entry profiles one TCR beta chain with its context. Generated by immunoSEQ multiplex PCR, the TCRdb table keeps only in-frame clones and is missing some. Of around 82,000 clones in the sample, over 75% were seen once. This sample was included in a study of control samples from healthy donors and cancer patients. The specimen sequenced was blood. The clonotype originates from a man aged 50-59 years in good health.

The CDR3 is CASSDLRGKSSGNTIYF. CDR3 in DNA: TGTGCCAGCAGTGATTTAAGGGGAAAGAGCTCTGGAAACACCATATATTTT. This chain links TRBV6-1 with TRBJ1-3; D may be TRBD1 (5 bases). V lost 3 bases, J lost 0 bases, and 15 bases lay in between. Germline-derived CDR1 and CDR2 are MNHNS and SASEGT. The CDR3 covers 17 residues.